Described below is a single T cell receptor (beta chain) sequence and its context. The antigen is unknown. One end of the junction varies from germline; a read error may be responsible. These data originate in a study of T-cell memory formation after mild COVID-19. Points from the study as a whole: CD4+ contracting clones were found mainly in CM and EM, and CD8+ ones in EMRA.

TCRdb reanalysed the 5' RACE reads using MiXCR and keeps one entry per CDR3 protein. The data contain 250,000 to 350,000 distinct CDR3 sequences, around 16% of them singletons. The sequencing input was PBMCs or a T cell subset sorted from them (not recorded which). This TCR was recovered from a man younger than 30 who had mild COVID-19 (a few samples of this study predate the infection). Cell type and time point are not known.

CDR3 bases: TGCACCGGGGTCAATGAGCAGTTCTTC. Its protein product is CTGVNEQFF. The chain has TRBV6-2 or TRBV6-3 and TRBJ2-1; D perhaps matches TRBD2 (5 bases). Germline CDR1 reads MNHEY; CDR2 reads SVGEGT. There are 9 residues in the CDR3.